The 26 T cell receptor beta chains below were found in one sample sequenced in a study of response to subunit inactivated influenza vaccine. TCRdb passed the RT-PCR reads through MiXCR, listing each CDR3 protein once. This table has under 200,000 distinct CDR3 sequences, roughly a tenth appearing once. This material consisted of non-naive T cells sorted from PBMCs, taken around seven weeks after vaccination. The receptors were sampled from a man aged 50 or older who received an inactivated influenza vaccine.

The CDR3 sequence: CASTPLSLVLDGYTF. CDR3 nucleotides: TGTGCCAGTACCCCTCTCTCATTAGTCCTGGATGGCTACACCTTC. The chain employs TRBV6-1 and TRBJ1-2; D not resolved. V was cut by 9 bases and J by 6 bases, with 23 bases left in between. From germline, CDR1 is MNHNS and CDR2 SASEGT. The CDR3 contains 15 residues.

This clonotype was seen more than once but under ten times. The V and J genes are TRBV7-3 and TRBJ2-3; tentatively, D is TRBD2 (6 bases). V lost 3 bases to trimming and J lost 2 bases, with 9 bases between them. This CDR3 contains 14 residues. From germline, CDR1 is SGHTA and CDR2 FQGTGA. Written as DNA, the CDR3 is TGTGCCAGCAGCTTGGGACTCCTCACAGATACGCAGTATTTT. The encoded protein is CASSLGLLTDTQYF.

The table lists this clonotype with many counts. V gene TRBV21-1 combines with J gene TRBJ2-1; TRBD1, the table's D call, was not compared with the DNA. TRBV21-1 is shown as a pseudogene. This CDR3 is 13 amino acids long. CDR3 coding DNA: TGTGCCAGCAGCAAACTCACAGGGGGTTCACAGTTCTTC. Amino acid sequence: CASSKLTGGSQFF.

The chain couples TRBV4-1 to TRBJ2-2, with TRBD2 matching 9 bases. Looked up from germline, CDR1 is MGHRA and CDR2 is YSYEKL. This CDR3 is 16 amino acids long. The junction had 7 bases not matched to a gene; V was cut back by 0 bases and J by 8 bases. In DNA, the CDR3 is TGCGCCAGCAGCCAAGATAGGACTAGCGAGAGGGGGGAGCTGTTTTTT. It translates to CASSQDRTSERGELFF.

The chain is built from TRBV9 and TRBJ2-5; D uncertain. V gave up 0 bases and J gave up 2 bases, with 8 bases separating them. Looked up from germline, CDR1 is SGDLS and CDR2 is YYNGEE. This CDR3 is 14 amino acids long. CDR3 bases: TGTGCCAGCAGCGTAGCATGGGGACAAGAGACCCAGTACTTC. Protein product: CASSVAWGQETQYF. Full variable domain (missing parts from reference TRBV9 and TRBJ2-5): DSGVTQTPKHLITATGQRVTLRCSPRSGDLSVYWYQQSLDQGLQFLIQYYNGEERAKGNILERFSAQQFPDLHSELNLSSLELGDSALYFCASSVAWGQETQYFGPGTRLLVL.

The J gene is TRBJ2-5, the V gene TRBV6-1, with TRBD1 matching over 7 bases. The CDR3 is made up of 13 amino acids. CDR1 is MNHNS, CDR2 SASEGT, per germline. The trim removed 8 bases at V and 1 base at J, leaving 4 bases unmatched. The DNA of the CDR3 is TGTGCCAGCGGCGACAGGGTCCAAGAGACCCAGTACTTC. Translation: CASGDRVQETQYF.

This clonotype showed up just a few times. The V gene is TRBV7-2, the J gene TRBJ1-6, with no clear D. Germline CDR1 SGHTA, CDR2 FQGNSA. V gave up 5 bases and J gave up 8 bases, with 22 bases separating them. This CDR3 is 17 amino acids long. The CDR3 DNA reads TGTGCCAGCAGCACATACCGGGAAAGAAAAAGGCATTCACCCCTCCACTTT. This encodes CASSTYRERKRHSPLHF.

This clonotype was counted many times. In DNA, the CDR3 is TGCGCCAGCAGCGGACGACAGGGGTTGACTGAAGCTTTCTTT. The encoded protein is CASSGRQGLTEAFF. The chain recombines TRBV5-1 with TRBJ1-1; 8 nucleotides line up with TRBD1. Losses at the gene ends were 4 bases for V and 5 bases for J; bases not matched to a gene: 7. This CDR3 has 14 residues. Germline V lookup: CDR1 SGHRS, CDR2 YFSETQ.

J is TRBJ1-4 and V is TRBV29-1; D ambiguous. The CDR3 runs 13 residues. In germline, CDR1 is SQVTM, CDR2 ANQGSEA. V lost 8 bases to trimming and J lost 4 bases, with 14 bases between them. CDR3 sequence (DNA): TGCAGCTTCTTGGACGGATATAATGAAAAACTGTTTTTT. It is translated as CSFLDGYNEKLFF. The whole variable domain, filled in from reference TRBV29-1 and TRBJ1-4, reads SAVISQKPSRDICQRGTSLTIQCQVDSQVTMMFWYRQQPGQSLTLIATANQGSEATYESGFVIDKFPISRPNLTFSTLTVSNMSPEDSSIYLCSFLDGYNEKLFFGSGTQLSVL.

CDR3 sequence: CASSLQGAETAYEQYF. The CDR3, as DNA: TGCGCCAGCAGCTTACAGGGGGCGGAAACCGCCTACGAGCAGTACTTC. The genes are TRBV4-1 and TRBJ2-7; 9 nucleotides match TRBD1. This CDR3 comprises 16 residues. V dropped 5 bases and J dropped 2; count of bases not matched to a gene: 10. Germline V CDR1 and CDR2: MGHRA, YSYEKL.

This clonotype was counted a few times. V usage is TRBV6-6 and J usage is TRBJ1-2; the match to TRBD1 covers 9 bases. The V gene's germline CDR1 is MNHNY and CDR2 SVGAGI (reference sequence). This CDR3 contains 13 residues. V was clipped by 4 bases and J by 10 bases; unmatched bases: 7. The CDR3 coding sequence is TGTGCCAGCAGTTGGGACAGGGCCCTTCTCTACACCTTC. This sequence encodes CASSWDRALLYTF.

DNA of the CDR3: TGTGCCAGCAGTTTGGGCTGGGAGACAGGGGGGATGTACGAGCAGTACTTC. Its protein is CASSLGWETGGMYEQYF. The rearrangement joins TRBV12-3 or TRBV12-4 to TRBJ2-7, with 9 bases aligning to TRBD1. Unmatched junction bases numbered 13, after V lost 3 bases and J lost 4 bases. CDR3 length equals 17 residues.

Ten or more counts support this clonotype. The chain has TRBV6-2 or TRBV6-3 and TRBJ1-2; D call uncertain. CDR3 length: 15 residues. V was pared by 0 bases and J by 4 bases, with 12 bases between. Germline lookup yields CDR1 MNHEY and CDR2 SVGEGT. The DNA for the CDR3 is TGTGCCAGCAGTTACTCAGAGCTACGTGGCTATGGCTACACCTTC. Residues: CASSYSELRGYGYTF.

The chain is built from TRBV7-3 and TRBJ2-1, with D possibly being TRBD2 (5 bases). V dropped 8 bases and J dropped 5 bases, with 13 bases sitting between them. The CDR3 is 13 amino acids. Per germline, CDR1 SGHTA and CDR2 FQGTGA. The CDR3: CASRSGNDNEQFF. The CDR3 DNA reads TGTGCCAGCCGCTCCGGGAACGACAATGAGCAGTTCTTC.

This clonotype was detected many times. The V gene is TRBV5-1, the J gene TRBJ1-1, with D perhaps matching TRBD1 (6 bases). There are 15 residues in the CDR3. Trimming took off 0 bases at V and 4 bases at J, with 13 bases between the two ends. Germline V gene data show CDR1 as SGHRS and CDR2 as YFSETQ. CDR3 sequence: CASSLDAGEGTEAFF. CDR3 DNA sequence: TGCGCCAGCAGCTTGGATGCAGGGGAGGGCACTGAAGCTTTCTTT.

This clonotype was counted between two and nine times. The rearrangement links TRBV7-2 to TRBJ2-3; TRBD2 matches 8 bases. J gave up 2 bases and V 1 base, and 2 bases lay outside the gene matches. There are 15 residues in the CDR3. In germline, CDR1 is SGHTA, CDR2 FQGNSA. The CDR3 reads CASSLVAGFTDTQYF. The CDR3 DNA follows: TGTGCCAGCAGCTTAGTAGCGGGGTTCACAGATACGCAGTATTTT.

The chain carries TRBV27 and TRBJ1-5; 8 bases are a match to TRBD1. Germline V gene sequence: CDR1 MNHEY, CDR2 SMNVEV (reference sequence). The CDR3 has 15 residues. The V segment lost 5 bases and the J segment 6 bases; nucleotides outside the gene matches: 9. The chain's CDR3 is CASSRTTGALQPQHF. CDR3 DNA sequence: TGTGCCAGCAGTAGGACGACAGGGGCTCTTCAGCCCCAGCATTTT.

This sequence joins TRBV6-1 and TRBJ1-2; 7 bases map to TRBD1. The germline CDR1 and CDR2 sequences are MNHNS and SASEGT. CDR3 length: 14 amino acids. V lost 2 bases to trimming and J lost 4 bases; unmatched junction nucleotides: 4. CDR3 nucleotide sequence: TGTGCCAGCAGTGAACCGGGACAGCTCTATGGCTACACCTTC. Protein: CASSEPGQLYGYTF.

The V and J genes are TRBV10-2 and TRBJ2-1; 9 nucleotides match TRBD1. The CDR3 extends over 20 amino acids. J gave up 0 bases and V 4 bases, and 16 bases lay outside the gene matches. Germline V gene data show CDR1 as WSHSY and CDR2 as SAAADI. CDR3 DNA sequence: TGCGCCAGCAGTGTGATCGGGACAGGGACCTACAGGGCCTCCTACAATGAGCAGTTCTTC. Its protein product is CASSVIGTGTYRASYNEQFF.

CDR3 DNA: TGCGCCAGCAGCTTGGAACAGATCTCTGGAAACACCATATATTTT. Amino acids: CASSLEQISGNTIYF. The chain couples TRBV5-1 to TRBJ1-3; D not certain. CDR1 and CDR2 (germline): SGHRS, YFSETQ. V was clipped by 0 bases and J by 0 bases, with 7 bases between them. CDR3 length equals 15 residues.

The rearrangement links TRBV20-1 to TRBJ2-5; no clear D. This CDR3 has 10 residues. Trimming cost V 3 bases and J 5 bases, with 4 bases left between them. Germline values: CDR1 DFQATT, CDR2 SNEGSKA (reference sequence). The CDR3 loop is CSASSETQYF. CDR3 sequence (DNA): TGCAGTGCTAGTTCCGAGACCCAGTACTTC.

The J gene is TRBJ2-7, the V gene TRBV20-1; 9 bases are a match to TRBD2. This CDR3 contains 15 residues. Germline V gene data show CDR1 as DFQATT and CDR2 as SNEGSKA (reference sequence). Germline trimming cut 3 bases from V and 5 bases from J; bases unmatched to any gene: 11. CDR3 residues: CSARSSGTPPHEQYF. The CDR3 coding sequence is TGCAGTGCTAGGTCTAGCGGGACCCCCCCCCACGAGCAGTACTTC.

This clonotype was seen more than once but under ten times. The chain couples TRBV5-4 to TRBJ2-2; D may correspond to TRBD1 or TRBD2 (6 bases each). V lost 4 bases and J lost 6, with 13 bases in between. This CDR3 comprises 14 residues. Germline assignment: CDR1 SGHNT and CDR2 YYREEE (reference sequence). This CDR3 is CASSKGGGPGELFF. The CDR3 DNA sequence: TGTGCCAGCAGCAAGGGTGGGGGGCCCGGGGAGCTGTTTTTT.

The gene calls are TRBV5-1 and TRBJ2-5, with a possible D match to TRBD2 (6 bases). The CDR3 is made up of 14 amino acids. CDR1 is SGHRS and CDR2 is YFSETQ in the germline V gene. V lost 6 bases and J lost 0, with 12 bases in between. CDR3 DNA sequence: TGCGCCAGCAAGAGGACGGGGGACCAAGAGACCCAGTACTTC. Its protein is CASKRTGDQETQYF.

This clonotype was detected a few times. The chain links TRBV2 to TRBJ2-7, with 8 bases that match TRBD1. Per germline, CDR1 SNHLY and CDR2 FYNNEI. This CDR3 region has 14 residues. J gave up 9 bases and V 7 bases, and 14 bases lay outside the gene matches. The CDR3 is CASTMDDRGARQYF. DNA for the CDR3: TGTGCCAGCACCATGGATGACAGGGGAGCGCGGCAGTACTTC.

This sequence joins TRBV20-1 and TRBJ1-5; no clear D. CDR3 length: 14 residues. Germline V gene sequence: CDR1 DFQATT, CDR2 SNEGSKA (reference sequence). The germline V and J ends were trimmed by 2 bases and 0 bases, with 8 bases remaining between them. CDR3 nucleotide sequence: TGCAGTGCTAGATCCGGGTCTAGCAATCAGCCCCAGCATTTT. Amino acids: CSARSGSSNQPQHF.